The 8 T cell receptor beta chains below all came from one sample that was sequenced in a study of blood T cell repertoires in COVID-19 (dated by TCRdb to about 2020). The library was prepared using the immunoSEQ multiplex PCR assay. TCRdb holds this immuneACCESS table with in-frame rearrangements only. Some clones are missing; in checked studies, unresolved V genes explain under half, and the rest has no known cause. Within this sample are 150,000 to 200,000 clones, with more than 70% of them counted one time only. The top ten hold over 7% of the sample. Sequenced input: PBMCs or T cells enriched from blood (not recorded which). Receptor source: a woman aged 25 to 39 who had recovered from COVID-19.

This chain joins TRBV7-9 and TRBJ1-5; unclear D gene. V lost 1 base to trimming and J lost 3 bases, with 10 bases between them. The CDR3 runs to 15 residues. Germline V CDR1 and CDR2: SEHNR, FQNEAQ (reference sequence). DNA of the CDR3: TGTGCCAGCAGCTTAGGGTCTGGAGCCAATCAGCCCCAGCATTTT. Residues: CASSLGSGANQPQHF.

The chain links TRBV4-2 to TRBJ2-1, with TRBD2 matching over 10 bases. The germline CDR1 and CDR2 sequences are LGHNA and YNFKEQ. Trimming cost V 3 bases and J 5 bases; bases outside gene matches: 4. This CDR3 has 15 amino acids. CDR3 amino acids: CASSHGTSANNEQFF. The CDR3 DNA reads TGTGCCAGCAGCCACGGGACTAGCGCCAACAATGAGCAGTTCTTC.

The rearrangement uses TRBV28 and TRBJ1-1; 7 bases are shared with TRBD1. The CDR3 sequence is 15 residues long. Germline assignment: CDR1 MDHEN and CDR2 SYDVKM. V was pared by 3 bases and J by 5 bases, with 9 bases of the junction left unmatched. The CDR3 sequence is CASSFGFRGNTEAFF. In nucleotides, the CDR3 is TGTGCCAGCAGTTTCGGATTCAGGGGGAATACTGAAGCTTTCTTT.

J is TRBJ2-2 and V is TRBV7-3, with TRBD2 matching 7 bases. CDR3 size: 17 residues. Per germline, CDR1 SGHTA and CDR2 FQGTGA. Trimming cost V 4 bases and J 1 base; bases outside gene matches: 9. The CDR3 here is CASSSPGGPLNTGELFF. The CDR3 DNA reads as TGTGCCAGCAGCTCCCCGGGAGGACCCCTGAACACCGGGGAGCTGTTTTTT.

V usage is TRBV5-1 and J usage is TRBJ2-1; D is uncertain. Germline lookup yields CDR1 SGHRS and CDR2 YFSETQ. The CDR3 has 13 amino acids. The germline V and J ends were trimmed by 0 bases and 8 bases, with 9 bases remaining between them. The CDR3 protein is CASSLDSEYEQFF. The CDR3, as DNA: TGCGCCAGCAGCTTGGATTCGGAGTATGAGCAGTTCTTC.

This clone was counted a few times. The rearrangement links TRBV28 to TRBJ2-7, with 9 nucleotides matching TRBD2. The CDR3 has 15 amino acids. Germline values: CDR1 MDHEN, CDR2 SYDVKM. Germline trimming cut 5 bases from V and 0 bases from J; bases unmatched to any gene: 5. CDR3 sequence reads: CASSPPSGNSYEQYF. DNA for the CDR3: TGTGCCAGCAGTCCGCCTAGCGGGAACTCCTACGAGCAGTACTTC.

This chain uses TRBV2 with TRBJ2-3; 14 bases fit TRBD2. CDR3 length equals 16 residues. The germline V gene has CDR1 SNHLY and CDR2 FYNNEI. The ends lost 3 bases at V and 4 bases at J; junction bases unmatched: 3. CDR3 in DNA: TGTGCCAGCAGTGACGGGACTAGCGGGAGTTCAGATACGCAGTATTTT. Encoded protein: CASSDGTSGSSDTQYF.

This chain links TRBV30 with TRBJ1-6, with 8 bases identical to TRBD1. The germline CDR1 and CDR2 sequences are GTSNPN and SVGIG (reference sequence). The CDR3 covers 15 residues. V shed 3 bases and J 8 bases; nucleotides not matched to a gene: 9. For the CDR3, the DNA is TGTGCCTGGAGCTACCCGACAGGGGAAGATTCACCCCTCCACTTT. Translating it yields CAWSYPTGEDSPLHF. Looking up the rest from reference TRBV30 and TRBJ1-6 gives the full variable domain: SQTIHQWPATLVQPVGSPLSLECTVEGTSNPNLYWYRQAAGRGLQLLFYSVGIGQISSEVPQNLSASRPQDRQFILSSKKLLLSDSGFYLCAWSYPTGEDSPLHFGNGTRLTVT.